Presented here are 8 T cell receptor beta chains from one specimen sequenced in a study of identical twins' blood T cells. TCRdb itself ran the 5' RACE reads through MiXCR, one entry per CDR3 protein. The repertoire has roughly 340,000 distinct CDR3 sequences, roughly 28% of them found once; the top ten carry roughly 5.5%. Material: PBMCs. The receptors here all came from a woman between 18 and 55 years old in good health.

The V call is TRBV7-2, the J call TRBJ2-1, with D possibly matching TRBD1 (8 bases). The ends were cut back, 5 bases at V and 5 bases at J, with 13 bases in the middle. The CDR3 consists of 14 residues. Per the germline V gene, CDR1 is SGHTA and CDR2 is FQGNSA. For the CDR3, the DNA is TGTGCCAGCAGCATTACAGGGGGGGACAATGAGCAGTTCTTC. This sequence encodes CASSITGGDNEQFF.

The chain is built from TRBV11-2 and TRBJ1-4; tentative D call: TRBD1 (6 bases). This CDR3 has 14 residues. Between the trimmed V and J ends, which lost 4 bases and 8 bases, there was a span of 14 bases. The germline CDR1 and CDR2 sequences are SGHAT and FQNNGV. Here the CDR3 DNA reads TGTGCCAGCAGCTATCTGGACAGTCGGGAAAAACTGTTTTTT. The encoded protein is CASSYLDSREKLFF.

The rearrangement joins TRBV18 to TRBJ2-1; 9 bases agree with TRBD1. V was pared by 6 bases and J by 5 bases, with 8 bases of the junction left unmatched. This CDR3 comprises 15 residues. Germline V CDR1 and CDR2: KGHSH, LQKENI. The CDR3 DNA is TGTGCCAGCTCCCCGCCCGGGACAGGGAACAATGAGCAGTTCTTC. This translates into CASSPPGTGNNEQFF.

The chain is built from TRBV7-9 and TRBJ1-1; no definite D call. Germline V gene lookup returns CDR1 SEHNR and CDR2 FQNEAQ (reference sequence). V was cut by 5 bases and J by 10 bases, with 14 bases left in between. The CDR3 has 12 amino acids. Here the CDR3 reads CASSSDGTGAFF. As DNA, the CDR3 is TGTGCCAGCAGCAGTGACGGTACGGGAGCTTTCTTT. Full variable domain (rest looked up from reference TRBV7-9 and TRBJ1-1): DTGVSQNPRHKITKRGQNVTFRCDPISEHNRLYWYRQTLGQGPEFLTYFQNEAQLEKSRLLSDRFSAERPKGSFSTLEIQRTEQGDSAMYLCASSSDGTGAFFGQGTRLTVV.

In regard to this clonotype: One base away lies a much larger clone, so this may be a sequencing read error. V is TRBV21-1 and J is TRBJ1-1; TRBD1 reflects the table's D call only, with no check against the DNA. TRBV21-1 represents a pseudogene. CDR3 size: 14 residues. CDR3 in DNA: TGTGCCAGGAGCAAAAGGACAGGGGGCACTGAAGCTTTCTTT. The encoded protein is CARSKRTGGTEAFF.

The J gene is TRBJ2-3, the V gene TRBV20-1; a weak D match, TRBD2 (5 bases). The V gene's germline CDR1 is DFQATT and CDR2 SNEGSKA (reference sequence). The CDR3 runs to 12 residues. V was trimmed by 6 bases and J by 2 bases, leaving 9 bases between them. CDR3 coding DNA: TGCAGTGCGCCAGCGGACACAGATACGCAGTATTTT. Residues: CSAPADTDTQYF.

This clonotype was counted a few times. CDR3 coding DNA: TGTGCCAGCAGCCCCGGGGGCTTGGGAGGACTTGGGGGCTACACCTTC. Encoded protein: CASSPGGLGGLGGYTF. V is TRBV9 and J is TRBJ1-2; a possible D gene is TRBD1 (6 bases). Germline loops: CDR1 SGDLS, CDR2 YYNGEE. Trimming took off 4 bases at V and 8 bases at J, with 24 bases between the two ends. The CDR3 extends over 16 amino acids.

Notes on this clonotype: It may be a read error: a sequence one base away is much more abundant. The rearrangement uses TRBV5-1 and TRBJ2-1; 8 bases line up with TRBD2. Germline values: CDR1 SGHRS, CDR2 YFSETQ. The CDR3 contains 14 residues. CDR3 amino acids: CASYSGGAYNEKFF. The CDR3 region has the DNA TGCGCCAGCTACTCGGGGGGGGCCTACAATGAGAAGTTCTTC. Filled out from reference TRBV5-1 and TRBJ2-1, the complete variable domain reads KAGVTQTPRYLIKTRGQQVTLSCSPISGHRSVSWYQQTPGQGLQFLFEYFSETQRNKGNFPGRFSGRQFSNSRSEMNVSTLELGDSALYLCASYSGGAYNEKFFGPGTRLTVL.